These T cell receptor beta chains were read from a single sample in a study of Graves' ophthalmopathy and Graves' hyperthyroidism. TCRdb fed the multiplex PCR reads into MiXCR, producing one record per CDR3 protein. The sample shows about 400,000 distinct CDR3 sequences, approximately 21% of them seen only once. Input material: peripheral blood. These receptors were taken from a woman aged 18 to 35 with stable Graves' hyperthyroidism. Each CDR3 is given with its conserved first and last residue. Each record gives: V gene, D gene, J gene, clone size, CDR3 DNA, CDR3 protein. D genes are given only for firm matches. The size of a clone is reported for some rows only, either as once, few or many, or as a class for expanded clones.

>TRBV7-2|NA|TRBJ2-2|many
TGTGCCAGCAGCTTAGCGCTCCGCGCCGGGGAGCTGTTTTTT
CASSLALRAGELFF
>TRBV19|NA|TRBJ1-2|many
TGTGCCAGTAGCAGGCCTGTGGACTATGGCTACACCTTC
CASSRPVDYGYTF
>TRBV5-1|TRBD1|TRBJ1-1|many
TGCGCCAGCAGCAGTACGCGACAGGGTCTGAACACTGAAGCTTTCTTT
CASSSTRQGLNTEAFF
>TRBV24-1|NA|TRBJ1-1|many
TGTGCCACCAGTGAAACAGGACTTACTGAAGCTTTCTTT
CATSETGLTEAFF
>TRBV11-2|TRBD1|TRBJ1-2|few
TGTGCCAGCAGCTTACAGACAGGGCCGACGATTCATGGCTACACCTTC
CASSLQTGPTIHGYTF
>TRBV5-1|TRBD1|TRBJ2-3|NA
TGCGCCAGCAGCATGGGACAGGGGCAGGTAGATACGCAGTATTTT
CASSMGQGQVDTQYF
>TRBV11-2|NA|TRBJ1-1|NA
TGTGCCAGCAGCTTAGATCGGAGAATCTCGAACACTGAAGCTTTCTTT
CASSLDRRISNTEAFF
>TRBV19|TRBD1|TRBJ1-5|NA
TGTGCCAGTAGTCAGGGGGGATGGCAGCCCCAGCATTTT
CASSQGGWQPQHF
>TRBV24-1|NA|TRBJ1-5|NA
TGTGCCACCAGTGATTTGCAAGCCCAGCCCCAGCATTTT
CATSDLQAQPQHF
>TRBV6-2/TRBV6-3|NA|TRBJ1-2|many
TGTGCCAGCAGGACAGTTAACTTGGGCTACACCTTC
CASRTVNLGYTF
>TRBV7-9|NA|TRBJ2-5|many
TGTGCCAGCAGCTTAGTATCAAGTAAAGAGACCCAGTACTTC
CASSLVSSKETQYF
>TRBV12-3/TRBV12-4|TRBD1|TRBJ2-5|many
TGTGCCAGCAGTTTTTCCGGGACAGGGGGCCAAGAGACCCAGTACTTC
CASSFSGTGGQETQYF
>TRBV30|NA|TRBJ1-2|many
TGTGCCTGGACTGCGGGGGGATATGGCTACACCTTC
CAWTAGGYGYTF
>TRBV2|NA|TRBJ2-3|many
TGTGCCAGCAACGGGGTTCGTACGCAGTATTTT
CASNGVRTQYF
>TRBV28|NA|TRBJ1-1|NA
TGTGCCAGCAGTTTGCGTTGGACAACAGAAGCTTTCTTT
CASSLRWTTEAFF
>TRBV12-3/TRBV12-4|NA|TRBJ1-6|NA
TGTGCCAGCAGTCCCCCGTTGGGGTTGTCACCCCTCCACTTT
CASSPPLGLSPLHF
>TRBV6-1|NA|TRBJ2-7|many
TGTGCCAGCAGTGAAATCCTCAATGACTTC
CASSEILNDF
>TRBV6-5|NA|TRBJ1-3|many
TGTGCCAGCAGTTACTCCCCGGGCCCTGGAAACACCATATATTTT
CASSYSPGPGNTIYF
>TRBV5-1|TRBD2|TRBJ2-5|many
TGCGCCAGCAGCCAGACTAGCGGGAGGCAAGAGACCCAGTACTTC
CASSQTSGRQETQYF
>TRBV20-1|NA|TRBJ2-7|many
TGCAGTGCGCGGGACAAATACTACGAGCAGTACTTC
CSARDKYYEQYF
>TRBV18|NA|TRBJ1-2|many
TGTGCCAGCTCACCCGGCACCGGTTGGGATGGCTACACCTTC
CASSPGTGWDGYTF
>TRBV6-1|NA|TRBJ2-2|NA
TGTGCCAGCGGCAGCACTCTGTGGGGCGGGGAGCTGTTTTTT
CASGSTLWGGELFF
>TRBV15|NA|TRBJ2-2|NA
TGTGCCACCAGCAGGGCAATCATACCTAACACCGGGGAGCTGTTTTTT
CATSRAIIPNTGELFF
>TRBV5-1|NA|TRBJ1-1|many
TGCGCCAGCAGCTCGGTGGGTGGGGGGCTTGGGACTGAAGCTTTCTTT
CASSSVGGGLGTEAFF
>TRBV2|NA|TRBJ1-5|NA
TGTGCCAGCAGTCGCGGGTTGAACAATCAGCCCCAGCATTTT
CASSRGLNNQPQHF
>TRBV30|NA|TRBJ1-2|many
TGTGCCTGGAGTCACCCCGGGGCTTACTCTTATGGCTACACCTTC
CAWSHPGAYSYGYTF
>TRBV2|NA|TRBJ2-5|many
TGTGCCAGCAGGCCGGGACTCCGTCAAGAGGCCCAGTACTTC
CASRPGLRQEAQYF
>TRBV28|NA|TRBJ1-6|NA
TGTGCCAGCACCCTTCCGAATATCATGGGCGGCTATAATTCACCCCTCCACTTT
CASTLPNIMGGYNSPLHF
>TRBV9|NA|TRBJ2-6|many
TGTGCCAGCACCTCTCCCATCGGTGCTGGGGCCAACGTCCTGACTTTC
CASTSPIGAGANVLTF
>TRBV27|NA|TRBJ2-7|many
TGTGCCAGCAGTTCCAGAAATCGCGTTCCCTACGAGCAGTACTTC
CASSSRNRVPYEQYF
>TRBV11-2|NA|TRBJ2-3|few
TGTGCCAGCAGCGCGGGACTCCTTAGCACAGATACGCAGTATTTT
CASSAGLLSTDTQYF
>TRBV5-5|NA|TRBJ1-6|NA
TGTGCCAGCAGCTTTATCGACCGGGGCAATAATTCACCCCTCCACTTT
CASSFIDRGNNSPLHF
>TRBV19|NA|TRBJ1-2|many
TGTGCCAGTAGTACACAGGGCCGCGGCTATGGCTACACCTTC
CASSTQGRGYGYTF
>TRBV12-3/TRBV12-4|NA|TRBJ2-2|few
TGTGCCAGCAGCCCCATGAGGGGGGCCGGGGAGCTGTTTTTT
CASSPMRGAGELFF
>TRBV7-3|NA|TRBJ2-5|NA
TGTGCCAGCAGCAGAGGACCCGCTTCTAAAGAGACCCAGTACTTC
CASSRGPASKETQYF
>TRBV6-2/TRBV6-3|NA|TRBJ2-7|many
TGTGCCAGCAGTTACTCTCCTGGCGGGGACTCCTACGAGCAGTACTTC
CASSYSPGGDSYEQYF
>TRBV6-5|TRBD1|TRBJ1-3|many
TGTGCCAGCAGTTACTCATGGACAGGGAAAGGTGGAAACACCATATATTTT
CASSYSWTGKGGNTIYF
>TRBV7-8|NA|TRBJ2-7|many
TGTGCCAGCAGCTACCCAGGGGTAGCCTACGAGCAGTACTTC
CASSYPGVAYEQYF
>TRBV28|NA|TRBJ1-1|NA
TGTGCCAGCAGTTCGGGTGAGGCTTTCTTT
CASSSGEAFF
>TRBV6-5|NA|TRBJ1-1|many
TGTGCCAGCAGTTACGGGGAACAGGGAAGGACTGAAGCTTTCTTT
CASSYGEQGRTEAFF
>TRBV5-1|TRBD2|TRBJ2-7|many
TGCGCCAGCAGCTCGGGACTAGCGGGAGGACTCTCCTACGAGCAGTACTTC
CASSSGLAGGLSYEQYF
>TRBV12-3/TRBV12-4|TRBD1|TRBJ1-6|NA
TGTGCCAGCAGGGACAGGGCTAACAGCAATTCACCCCTCCACTTT
CASRDRANSNSPLHF
>TRBV27|NA|TRBJ1-2|many
TGTGCCAGCAGGGAAGTTCGGGGACCCAACTATGGCTACACCTTC
CASREVRGPNYGYTF
>TRBV20-1|TRBD2|TRBJ2-5|few
TGCAGTGCCCCTTCACTAGCGCTGTCAGAGACCCAGTACTTC
CSAPSLALSETQYF
>TRBV19|NA|TRBJ2-2|few
TGTGCCAGTACTTCCCGGGACGGAGACACCGGGGAGCTGTTTTTT
CASTSRDGDTGELFF
>TRBV6-2/TRBV6-3|NA|TRBJ1-2|many
TGTGCCAGCACTAACGACAGACTCGCTATTGGCTACACCTTC
CASTNDRLAIGYTF
>TRBV5-1|TRBD2|TRBJ2-2|many
TGCGCCAGCAGCCCCCGACTAGCGCGAACCGGGGAGCTGTTTTTT
CASSPRLARTGELFF
>TRBV6-1|NA|TRBJ2-5|NA
TGTGCCAGCAGTGAAGACGTCCAGGGCGTGAAGACCCAGTACTTC
CASSEDVQGVKTQYF
>TRBV4-3|NA|TRBJ1-1|few
TGCGCCAGCAGCCAAGATTTGGCCAGCGCTGAAGCTTTCTTT
CASSQDLASAEAFF